A selection of T cell receptor beta chains follows, all from one sample in a study of CD8 T cells in Susac syndrome. TCRdb passed the immunoSEQ multiplex PCR reads through MiXCR, listing each CDR3 protein once. The repertoire holds about 120,000 distinct CDR3 sequences, approximately 90% seen once, with roughly 0.12% in the top ten. Sequencing used CD8+ T cells from PBMCs. The receptors originated from a human donor in good health. Both conserved end residues are part of each CDR3. D genes are given only for firm matches. Clone size is stated in some rows and not others, as once, few, many or a class when expanded.

TRBJ1-4 | TRBD1 | TRBV20-1 | - | CSATRTGAGEKLFF | TGCAGTGCTACGAGGACAGGGGCGGGTGAAAAACTGTTTTTT
TRBJ2-3 | - | TRBV11-2 | - | CASSLVRTDTQYF | TGTGCCAGCAGCTTAGTTCGCACAGATACGCAGTATTTT
TRBJ2-1 | - | TRBV7-9 | - | CASSSPLRGGSSYNEQFF | TGTGCCAGCAGCTCCCCACTAAGGGGCGGTAGCTCCTACAATGAGCAGTTCTTC
TRBJ1-6 | TRBD1 | TRBV19 | - | CASSIRTGPALENSPLHF | TGTGCCAGTAGTATCCGGACAGGTCCTGCATTGGAAAATTCACCCCTCCACTTT
TRBJ1-1 | - | TRBV11-2 | - | CASSLKAGLNTEAFF | TGTGCCAGCAGCTTAAAGGCGGGGCTAAACACTGAAGCTTTCTTT
TRBJ2-1 | - | TRBV7-2 | - | CASSLGLSQGQFF | TGTGCCAGCAGCTTAGGGTTATCCCAGGGGCAGTTCTTC
TRBJ1-1 | TRBD1 | TRBV27 | - | CASSLGTGLMNTEAFF | TGTGCCAGCAGTCTCGGGACAGGCCTCATGAACACTGAAGCTTTCTTT
TRBJ1-2 | TRBD1 | TRBV7-3 | - | CASSPGTVYRGYTF | TGTGCCAGCAGCCCCGGGACAGTCTACCGCGGCTACACCTTC
TRBJ2-7 | - | TRBV3-1 | few | CASSQGSAVYEQYF | TGTGCCAGCAGCCAAGGATCGGCGGTCTACGAGCAGTACTTC
TRBJ2-4 | TRBD1 | TRBV20-1 | - | CSATTGAAKNIQYF | TGCAGTGCTACCACAGGGGCGGCCAAAAACATTCAGTACTTC
TRBJ2-5 | - | TRBV3-1 | - | CASSQDHGQQETQYF | TGTGCCAGCAGCCAAGATCACGGACAGCAAGAGACCCAGTACTTC
TRBJ1-2 | - | TRBV18 | - | CASSPSQGNGYTF | TGTGCCAGCTCACCATCCCAGGGAAATGGCTACACCTTC
TRBJ2-1 | - | TRBV4-3 | - | CASSQDLASEQFF | TGCGCCAGCAGCCAAGATTTGGCTAGCGAGCAGTTCTTC
TRBJ2-3 | - | TRBV20-1 | - | CSGEGRGAGDTQYF | TGCAGTGGTGAAGGTCGGGGGGCAGGAGATACGCAGTATTTT
TRBJ2-7 | TRBD1 | TRBV3-1 | once | CASSHPGQGYEQYF | TGTGCCAGCAGCCATCCGGGACAGGGCTACGAGCAGTACTTC
TRBJ2-5 | TRBD2 | TRBV6-9 | - | CASSLRISRGEIQETQYF | TGTGCCAGCAGTCTTCGAATATCGCGGGGGGAAATCCAAGAGACCCAGTACTTC
TRBJ1-1 | - | TRBV12-3/TRBV12-4 | - | CASSAWTVNTEAFF | TGTGCCAGCAGTGCGTGGACAGTGAACACTGAAGCTTTCTTT
TRBJ2-2 | - | TRBV6-2/TRBV6-3 | - | CASSYGGNTGELFF | TGTGCCAGCAGTTATGGGGGTAACACCGGGGAGCTGTTTTTT
TRBJ1-1 | - | TRBV14 | - | CASSQGQFMNTEAFF | TGTGCCAGCAGCCAAGGACAATTCATGAACACTGAAGCTTTCTTT
TRBJ2-7 | - | TRBV6-2/TRBV6-3 | - | CASSYPQGRTGYEQYF | TGTGCCAGCAGTTACCCCCAAGGACGGACTGGCTACGAGCAGTACTTC
TRBJ2-7 | - | TRBV7-2 | - | CASSPAGGVGEQYF | TGTGCCAGCAGCCCAGCTGGGGGAGTGGGCGAGCAGTACTTC
TRBJ1-2 | TRBD1 | TRBV5-4 | once | CASSEQGANGYTF | TGTGCCAGCAGCGAACAGGGGGCGAATGGCTACACCTTC
TRBJ1-5 | - | TRBV6-6 | - | CATNNAGRDQPQHF | TGTGCCACCAACAACGCAGGGCGAGATCAGCCCCAGCATTTT
TRBJ1-6 | - | TRBV20-1 | - | CSARGQTISGWSPLHF | TGCAGTGCTAGAGGCCAGACGATTAGTGGGTGGTCACCCCTCCACTTT
TRBJ1-5 | - | TRBV20-1 | - | CSAHPRRGTRLDNRNQPQHF | TGCAGTGCTCACCCTCGGCGGGGCACGAGATTAGACAATCGCAATCAGCCCCAGCATTTT
TRBJ2-1 | - | TRBV5-1 | - | CASSLGVDEQFF | TGCGCCAGCAGCTTGGGCGTGGATGAGCAGTTCTTC
TRBJ2-7 | - | TRBV28 | - | CASSTQGLSSYEQYF | TGTGCCAGCAGCACCCAGGGCCTCAGCTCCTACGAGCAGTACTTC
TRBJ1-2 | TRBD1 | TRBV11-1 | - | CASSPDRSAYGYTF | TGTGCCAGCAGCCCGGACAGGAGCGCCTATGGCTACACCTTC
TRBJ2-1 | TRBD2 | TRBV5-1 | - | CASSGGLAGGQGNEQFF | TGCGCCAGCAGCGGGGGACTAGCGGGAGGGCAAGGTAATGAGCAGTTCTTC
TRBJ1-1 | TRBD1 | TRBV3-1 | - | CASSRGQSQEAFF | TGTGCCAGCAGCCGGGGACAGAGCCAAGAAGCTTTCTTT
TRBJ1-1 | - | TRBV4-3 | - | CASSQVDGNTEAFF | TGCGCCAGCAGCCAAGTGGACGGGAACACTGAAGCTTTCTTT
TRBJ2-3 | TRBD2 | TRBV7-3 | - | CASSILGLAGEGDTQYF | TGTGCCAGCAGCATACTTGGACTAGCGGGAGAGGGGGATACGCAGTATTTT
TRBJ2-3 | - | TRBV20-1 | - | CSARIPGSDTQYF | TGCAGTGCTAGAATACCGGGATCCGATACGCAGTATTTT
TRBJ2-7 | - | TRBV13 | few | CASSPPGGETYEQYF | TGTGCCAGCAGCCCCCCCGGAGGGGAGACCTACGAGCAGTACTTC
TRBJ1-1 | - | TRBV7-3 | - | CASSPRTGEAFF | TGTGCCAGCAGCCCACGTACGGGTGAAGCTTTCTTT
TRBJ1-2 | - | TRBV20-1 | - | CSARVGGTYGYTF | TGCAGTGCTAGAGTTGGGGGGACCTATGGCTACACCTTC
TRBJ2-5 | TRBD2 | TRBV4-2 | - | CASSPQGGRETQYF | TGTGCCAGCAGCCCGCAAGGCGGGAGGGAGACCCAGTACTTC
TRBJ1-4 | TRBD1 | TRBV2 | - | CASSDRGPVEKLFF | TGTGCCAGCAGCGACAGGGGGCCCGTAGAAAAACTGTTTTTT
TRBJ1-1 | - | TRBV3-1 | - | CASSQDPLRASGEAFF | TGTGCCAGCAGCCAAGATCCCCTCAGGGCGTCAGGTGAAGCTTTCTTT